The next 2 T cell receptor beta chains were all read from a single sample in a study of CD8 T cells in Susac syndrome. RNA amounts of about 0.5 to 1 ug underwent reverse transcription with random hexamers. TCRdb passed the immunoSEQ multiplex PCR reads through MiXCR, listing each CDR3 protein once. The table has about 210,000 distinct CDR3 sequences, about 96% seen once; the top ten hold 0.095%. Sequenced sample: CD4+ T cells from PBMCs. These receptors all come from a human donor with multiple sclerosis.

The V gene is TRBV29-1, the J gene TRBJ2-3; either TRBD1 or TRBD2 may fit D (5 bases each). The ends were cut back, 7 bases at V and 5 bases at J, with 13 bases in the middle. The CDR3 totals 12 residues. Germline-derived CDR1 and CDR2 are SQVTM and ANQGSEA. The CDR3 DNA reads as TGCAGCGGGGGGACCCACGTAGATACGCAGTATTTT. Translation: CSGGTHVDTQYF.

The chain carries TRBV3-1 and TRBJ1-3; no firm D call. This CDR3 is built from 15 residues. Per the germline V gene, CDR1 is LGHDT and CDR2 is YNNKEL (reference sequence). The ends were cut back, 0 bases at V and 2 bases at J, with 8 bases in the middle. DNA of the CDR3: TGTGCCAGCAGCCAAGATCGGATTCCTGGAAACACCATATATTTT. This gives the protein CASSQDRIPGNTIYF. The whole variable domain, remainder taken from reference TRBV3-1 and TRBJ1-3, is DTAVSQTPKYLVTQMGNDKSIKCEQNLGHDTMYWYKQDSKKFLKIMFSYNNKELIINETVPNRFSPKSPDKAHLNLHINSLELGDSAVYFCASSQDRIPGNTIYFGEGSWLTVV.